These 25 T cell receptor beta chains were sequenced from one sample in a study of T cell responses to AZD1222 COVID-19 vaccine (dated by TCRdb to the early 2020s). Library preparation used the immunoSEQ multiplex PCR assay. The immuneACCESS repertoire file appears here via TCRdb, limited to in-frame rearrangements. These files lack a portion of the clones; in checked studies, under half of the deficit traces to unresolved V genes, and the cause of the others is not known. For this sample the table gives about 74,000 clones, of which 80% to 90% were detected only once. Of the sample, about 2.5% is held by the ten largest clones. The time point label here, explained by the study, means: baseline before first vaccination. Sequenced material: peripheral blood, taken on day 0 of AZD1222 vaccination. Receptors originate from an adult in good health.

The V and J genes are TRBV5-1 and TRBJ1-1, with 7 bases matching TRBD1. The germline CDR1 and CDR2 sequences are SGHRS and YFSETQ. Trimming took 0 bases from V and 5 from J; bases not matched to a gene: 4. The CDR3 length is 14 residues. CDR3: CASSLERGRTEAFF. The CDR3 nucleotides read TGCGCCAGCAGCTTGGAGAGGGGGCGGACTGAAGCTTTCTTT.

This chain uses TRBV5-3 with TRBJ2-7; possibly TRBD1 for D (6 bases). TRBV5-3 is designated an ORF whose function remains uncertain. V was pared by 1 base and J by 3 bases, with 11 bases between. The length of the CDR3 is 14 residues. The CDR3 DNA sequence: TGTGCCAGAAGCTTGATGGACAGACTCTACGAGCAGTACTTC. Translating it yields CARSLMDRLYEQYF.

The genes are TRBV30 and TRBJ1-2; D is ambiguous. From germline, CDR1 is GTSNPN and CDR2 SVGIG (reference sequence). V was shortened by 0 bases and J by 10 bases, with 9 bases between the two germline ends. CDR3 size: 11 residues. CDR3 nucleotides: TGTGCCTGGAGTGTACTTCTGGTCTACACCTTC. Its translation: CAWSVLLVYTF.

The V and J genes are TRBV27 and TRBJ1-5; D possibly corresponds to TRBD1 (6 bases). Germline V gives CDR1 MNHEY, CDR2 SMNVEV (reference sequence). This CDR3 has 17 residues. V was pared by 5 bases and J by 2 bases, with 19 bases between. The CDR3 sequence: CASSQDTGPFGNQPQHF. The CDR3 DNA sequence: TGTGCCAGCAGTCAAGATACAGGGCCTTTCGGCAATCAGCCCCAGCATTTT.

The chain couples TRBV28 to TRBJ1-1, with a tentative D call TRBD1 (5 bases). Trimming left V 7 bases short and J 1 base short, with 19 bases between. Germline lookup yields CDR1 MDHEN and CDR2 SYDVKM. This CDR3 has 16 amino acids. The CDR3 DNA reads as TGTGCCAGCACCGACATGCTAGGGGAGGGGAACACTGAAGCTTTCTTT. Its translation is CASTDMLGEGNTEAFF. The variable domain in full, with the rest retrieved from reference TRBV28 and TRBJ1-1, is DVKVTQSSRYLVKRTGEKVFLECVQDMDHENMFWYRQDPGLGLRLIYFSYDVKMKEKGDIPEGYSVSREKKERFSLILESASTNQTSMYLCASTDMLGEGNTEAFFGQGTRLTVV.

The rearrangement uses TRBV6-5 and TRBJ1-1, with 12 bases aligning to TRBD1. Germline-derived CDR1 and CDR2 are MNHEY and SVGAGI. The CDR3 spans 15 residues. V dropped 4 bases and J dropped 7; count of bases not matched to a gene: 7. The CDR3 region is CASSFLGQGAREAFF. CDR3 sequence (DNA): TGTGCCAGCAGTTTTCTGGGACAGGGGGCCCGTGAAGCTTTCTTT.

The chain joins TRBV7-9 to TRBJ2-7; 9 nucleotides match TRBD1. Per germline, CDR1 SEHNR and CDR2 FQNEAQ (reference sequence). J was trimmed by 5 bases and V by 4 bases; bases with no gene match: 9. The CDR3 sequence is 15 residues long. Here the CDR3 reads CASSSTGTGNHEQYF. The CDR3 DNA reads as TGTGCCAGCAGCTCTACCGGGACAGGGAACCACGAGCAGTACTTC.

The chain couples TRBV19 to TRBJ1-1, with a weak D call TRBD1 (5 bases). Trimming took off 6 bases at V and 1 base at J, with 9 bases between the two ends. The CDR3 has 13 residues. Per the germline V gene, CDR1 is LNHDA and CDR2 is SQIVND (reference sequence). CDR3 sequence: CASRITGNTEAFF. The CDR3 DNA reads TGTGCCAGTAGGATAACAGGGAACACTGAAGCTTTCTTT.

The CDR3 DNA reads TGTGCCAGCAGTGACTCGGGAGGGCGCAAGCCCTACGAGCAGTACTTC. Amino acids: CASSDSGGRKPYEQYF. The chain links TRBV6-4 to TRBJ2-7, with 7 bases fitting TRBD2. V was pared by 0 bases and J by 2 bases, with 7 bases of the junction left unmatched. The CDR3 consists of 16 residues. Per germline, CDR1 MRHNA and CDR2 SNTAGT.

The chain uses TRBV19 and TRBJ1-6, with TRBD1 matching 10 bases. The CDR3 totals 14 residues. The V gene's germline CDR1 is LNHDA and CDR2 SQIVND (reference sequence). V trimming: 4 bases; J trimming: 9 bases; junction bases outside the gene matches: 3. CDR3 amino acids: CASSRDRGSSPLHF. The DNA of the CDR3 is TGTGCCAGTAGTAGGGACAGGGGAAGTTCACCCCTCCACTTT.

The rearrangement links TRBV5-5 to TRBJ2-5, with 8 bases matching TRBD1. V gave up 0 bases and J gave up 5 bases; unmatched junction bases: 12. Germline V gene sequence: CDR1 SGHKS, CDR2 YYEKEE (reference sequence). The CDR3 runs to 17 residues. CDR3 sequence (DNA): TGTGCCAGCAGCTTGGAACAGGCCTCAGGGGGCTTGGAGACCCAGTACTTC. It is translated as CASSLEQASGGLETQYF.

This chain's CDR3 is CASNLAESSYEQYF. CDR3 sequence (DNA): TGTGCCAGCAACCTAGCGGAGAGCTCCTACGAGCAGTACTTC. V is TRBV6-5 and J is TRBJ2-7; 7 bases match TRBD2. The CDR3 consists of 14 residues. V lost 7 bases, J lost 0 bases, and 6 bases stayed unmatched. Germline CDR1 reads MNHEY; CDR2 reads SVGAGI.

The chain uses TRBV14 and TRBJ2-3, with a tentative D call TRBD2 (6 bases). V was clipped by 1 base and J by 1 base, with 9 bases between them. This CDR3 spans 15 amino acids. Germline CDR1 and CDR2: SGHDN and FVKESK. Written as DNA, the CDR3 is TGTGCCAGCAGCCAAGTATTAGCGGGCACAGATACGCAGTATTTT. Translating gives CASSQVLAGTDTQYF.

This chain connects TRBV28 to TRBJ1-5; D remains ambiguous. Between the trimmed V and J ends, which lost 2 bases and 0 bases, there was a span of 17 bases. The CDR3 totals 18 residues. The V gene's germline CDR1 is MDHEN and CDR2 SYDVKM. This CDR3 reads CASSLIVGGRYSNQPQHF. DNA for the CDR3: TGTGCCAGCAGTTTAATAGTCGGCGGAAGATATAGCAATCAGCCCCAGCATTTT. Together with reference TRBV28 and TRBJ1-5, the CDR3 gives the full variable domain: DVKVTQSSRYLVKRTGEKVFLECVQDMDHENMFWYRQDPGLGLRLIYFSYDVKMKEKGDIPEGYSVSREKKERFSLILESASTNQTSMYLCASSLIVGGRYSNQPQHFGDGTRLSIL.

V is TRBV28 and J is TRBJ1-1; D not certain. Trimming pared 3 bases from V and 4 bases from J, leaving 15 bases between. This CDR3 region has 15 residues. The germline V gene encodes CDR1 MDHEN and CDR2 SYDVKM. CDR3 in DNA: TGTGCCAGCAGTTTTGGCAGGTTGTTAACCACTGAAGCTTTCTTT. It yields the protein CASSFGRLLTTEAFF.

The chain links TRBV6-6 to TRBJ1-3, with a weak D call TRBD1 (5 bases). The V gene's germline CDR1 is MNHNY and CDR2 SVGAGI (reference sequence). This CDR3 has 12 residues. V was cut by 6 bases and J by 8 bases, with 11 bases left in between. The CDR3 coding sequence is TGTGCCAGCAGGGACAATTCGGACACCATATATTTT. Its translation is CASRDNSDTIYF.

This clone has a handful of counts. The V gene is TRBV14, the J gene TRBJ1-4; TRBD1 agrees at 8 bases. Germline V CDR1 and CDR2: SGHDN, FVKESK. The CDR3 is made up of 14 amino acids. Trimming removed 5 bases from V and 8 bases from J; junction bases left unmatched: 7. The CDR3 sequence is CASSVTGAGEKLFF. CDR3 in DNA: TGTGCCAGCAGCGTGACAGGGGCAGGAGAAAAACTGTTTTTT. The variable domain in full, completed from reference TRBV14 and TRBJ1-4, reads EAGVTQFPSHSVIEKGQTVTLRCDPISGHDNLYWYRRVMGKEIKFLLHFVKESKQDESGMPNNRFLAERTGGTYSTLKVQPAELEDSGVYFCASSVTGAGEKLFFGSGTQLSVL.

In DNA, the CDR3 is TGCAGCGTTGAAGTGGCCACTGAAGCTTTCTTT. Its protein is CSVEVATEAFF. The chain carries TRBV29-1 and TRBJ1-1; no definite D call. This CDR3 region has 11 residues. V was pared by 1 base and J by 4 bases, with 4 bases between. The germline CDR1 and CDR2 sequences are SQVTM and ANQGSEA. The entire variable domain, with the rest obtained from reference TRBV29-1 and TRBJ1-1, is as follows: SAVISQKPSRDICQRGTSLTIQCQVDSQVTMMFWYRQQPGQSLTLIATANQGSEATYESGFVIDKFPISRPNLTFSTLTVSNMSPEDSSIYLCSVEVATEAFFGQGTRLTVV.

The chain has TRBV19 and TRBJ2-1; unclear D gene. The CDR3 has 13 amino acids. V gave up 7 bases and J gave up 3 bases, with 10 bases separating them. Per germline, CDR1 LNHDA and CDR2 SQIVND (reference sequence). The CDR3 loop is CASTVEGYNEQFF. CDR3 coding DNA: TGTGCCAGTACCGTGGAAGGCTACAATGAGCAGTTCTTC.

This chain's CDR3 is CASSEAVTEAYEQYF. DNA of the CDR3: TGTGCCAGCAGTGAGGCGGTGACAGAGGCCTACGAGCAGTACTTC. This chain uses TRBV6-1 with TRBJ2-7; D possibly corresponds to TRBD1 (5 bases). CDR3 size: 15 residues. The V end was cut by 3 bases, the J end by 2 bases, with 14 bases between. Germline CDR1 reads MNHNS; CDR2 reads SASEGT.

The chain recombines TRBV10-3 with TRBJ1-2, with D perhaps matching TRBD1 (5 bases). From germline, CDR1 is ENHRY and CDR2 SYGVKD. This CDR3 is 13 amino acids long. V shed 8 bases and J shed 6 bases, with 16 bases lying between them. In DNA, the CDR3 is TGTGCCATCGCTCCAGGGTCCGGGGATGGCTACACCTTC. Its translation: CAIAPGSGDGYTF.

The V call is TRBV5-1, the J call TRBJ2-7; 9 nucleotides agree with TRBD1. The CDR3 runs to 15 residues. V lost 5 bases to trimming and J lost 6 bases; unmatched junction nucleotides: 12. Germline CDR1 reads SGHRS; CDR2 reads YFSETQ. The CDR3 region is CASSQNPGQGVEQYF. CDR3 coding DNA: TGCGCCAGCAGTCAAAATCCGGGACAGGGTGTCGAGCAGTACTTC.

The J gene is TRBJ1-1, the V gene TRBV28, with D possibly being TRBD1 (5 bases). This CDR3 is 15 amino acids long. The germline CDR1 and CDR2 sequences are MDHEN and SYDVKM. Trimming removed 1 base at V and 0 bases at J, with 9 bases between. The CDR3 sequence is CASSLSGSMNTEAFF. As DNA, the CDR3 is TGTGCCAGCAGTTTATCAGGGTCCATGAACACTGAAGCTTTCTTT. Drawing the rest from reference TRBV28 and TRBJ1-1, the complete variable domain is DVKVTQSSRYLVKRTGEKVFLECVQDMDHENMFWYRQDPGLGLRLIYFSYDVKMKEKGDIPEGYSVSREKKERFSLILESASTNQTSMYLCASSLSGSMNTEAFFGQGTRLTVV.

This chain uses TRBV28 with TRBJ1-2; no reliable D call. The CDR3 totals 14 residues. Between the trimmed V and J ends, which lost 3 bases and 7 bases, there was a span of 15 bases. Looked up from germline, CDR1 is MDHEN and CDR2 is SYDVKM. CDR3 loop: CASSFRLGGRGYTF. For the CDR3, the DNA is TGTGCCAGCAGTTTTCGATTAGGTGGGCGTGGCTACACCTTC.

Only a few counts were recorded for this clone. The chain recombines TRBV28 with TRBJ2-3; D is unclear. The CDR3 spans 13 residues. V gave up 4 bases and J gave up 2 bases, with 7 bases separating them. Germline values: CDR1 MDHEN, CDR2 SYDVKM. The CDR3 DNA reads as TGTGCCAGCAGTTCGACCTACACAGATACGCAGTATTTT. Translating it yields CASSSTYTDTQYF. Based on the CDR3 plus reference TRBV28 and TRBJ2-3, the full variable domain is DVKVTQSSRYLVKRTGEKVFLECVQDMDHENMFWYRQDPGLGLRLIYFSYDVKMKEKGDIPEGYSVSREKKERFSLILESASTNQTSMYLCASSSTYTDTQYFGPGTRLTVL.